Below are 20 T cell receptor beta chains sequenced from a single sample in a study of CD8 T cells in Susac syndrome. Reverse transcription of roughly 0.45 to 1 ug RNA used random hexamers. TCRdb called the immunoSEQ multiplex PCR reads again in MiXCR, with one record for every CDR3 protein. The table records fewer than 200,000 distinct CDR3 sequences, approximately 94% of them present only once. The sequenced sample consisted of CD4+ T cells from PBMCs. Receptor source: a human donor with Susac syndrome.

V and J are TRBV7-2 and TRBJ2-6, with D uncertain. CDR3 length: 16 amino acids. The germline V and J ends were trimmed by 0 bases and 0 bases, with 6 bases remaining between them. Germline-derived CDR1 and CDR2 are SGHTA and FQGNSA. CDR3 sequence reads: CASSLARPSGANVLTF. The CDR3 nucleotides read TGTGCCAGCAGCTTAGCCCGTCCCTCTGGGGCCAACGTCCTGACTTTC.

The chain links TRBV6-1 to TRBJ1-5, with D unclear. The CDR3 spans 11 residues. Germline assignment: CDR1 MNHNS and CDR2 SASEGT. The ends were cut back, 4 bases at V and 7 bases at J, with 5 bases in the middle. Here the CDR3 DNA reads TGTGCCAGCAGTGGAAGCCAGCCCCAGCATTTT. Translating gives CASSGSQPQHF.

The chain recombines TRBV20-1 with TRBJ2-4; tentative D call: TRBD2 (5 bases). CDR3 length: 13 residues. The germline V gene has CDR1 DFQATT and CDR2 SNEGSKA (reference sequence). V lost 0 bases and J 7 bases, leaving 10 bases between the germline ends. This CDR3 reads CSARETGGNIQYF. For the CDR3, the DNA is TGCAGTGCTAGAGAAACGGGCGGGAACATTCAGTACTTC.

V gene TRBV4-2 combines with J gene TRBJ2-1; 7 positions agree with TRBD2. The V and J ends lost 5 bases and 8 bases, in that order; junction bases with no gene match: 6. This CDR3 spans 13 amino acids. CDR1 LGHNA and CDR2 YNFKEQ come from the germline V gene. CDR3 sequence reads: CASSTSSGYEQFF. The CDR3 nucleotides are TGTGCCAGCAGCACCTCTAGCGGCTATGAGCAGTTCTTC.

The J gene is TRBJ2-1, the V gene TRBV6-6, with TRBD2 identical over 9 bases. J was trimmed by 7 bases and V by 6 bases; bases with no gene match: 7. CDR3 length: 14 amino acids. The germline V gene encodes CDR1 MNHNY and CDR2 SVGAGI (reference sequence). CDR3 sequence (DNA): TGTGCCAGCAGGTGGCGGGGGGGAGAAAATGAGCAGTTCTTC. This codes for CASRWRGGENEQFF.

V usage is TRBV12-3 or TRBV12-4 and J usage is TRBJ1-4; D remains unclear. The V and J ends lost 3 bases and 5 bases respectively, with 10 bases between them. This CDR3 has 14 residues. For the CDR3, the DNA is TGTGCCAGCAGTTTGGGTAGTGGGAATGAAAAACTGTTTTTT. Amino acid sequence: CASSLGSGNEKLFF.

This rearrangement joins TRBV12-3 or TRBV12-4 to TRBJ1-6, with D possibly being TRBD1 (5 bases). The CDR3 runs to 14 residues. V was cut by 6 bases and J by 9 bases, with 15 bases left in between. The CDR3 DNA reads as TGTGCCAGCAGCCCCGGAAGAAGGGGTTCACCCCTCCACTTT. Encoded protein: CASSPGRRGSPLHF.

This chain links TRBV20-1 with TRBJ2-2, with D possibly being TRBD1 (5 bases). The germline V and J ends were trimmed by 5 bases and 6 bases, with 10 bases remaining between them. CDR1 is DFQATT, CDR2 SNEGSKA, per germline (reference sequence). The CDR3 consists of 12 residues. The CDR3 is CSASREAGELFF. The CDR3 nucleotides are TGCAGTGCTTCCAGGGAAGCCGGGGAGCTGTTTTTT.

CDR3 DNA: TGTGCCACCAGCACCTTCTCTGGGGCCAACGTCCTGACTTTC. Protein sequence: CATSTFSGANVLTF. The chain has TRBV15 and TRBJ2-6, with D unresolved. CDR1 and CDR2 (germline): LNHNV, YYDKDF (reference sequence). CDR3 length: 14 residues. V shed 4 bases and J shed 0 bases, with 4 bases lying between them.

The V and J genes are TRBV4-2 and TRBJ2-1; 10 nucleotides match TRBD1. V lost 2 bases to trimming and J lost 8 bases; unmatched junction nucleotides: 9. This CDR3 is built from 16 residues. Germline V gives CDR1 LGHNA, CDR2 YNFKEQ. The chain's CDR3 is CASSQSLTGGSDEQFF. The CDR3 nucleotides read TGTGCCAGCAGCCAAAGCCTGACAGGGGGCTCTGATGAGCAGTTCTTC.

This sequence joins TRBV29-1 and TRBJ1-2; D perhaps matches TRBD1 (5 bases). Trimming pared 4 bases from V and 7 bases from J, leaving 19 bases between. CDR1 and CDR2 (germline): SQVTM, ANQGSEA. The CDR3 loop spans 14 amino acids. CDR3 DNA sequence: TGCAGCGTTGTATCAATTGGGACGGTGGGTGGCTACACCTTC. As protein: CSVVSIGTVGGYTF.

This chain connects TRBV3-1 to TRBJ2-2, with 9 bases aligning to TRBD2. The V gene end was trimmed by 0 bases and the J gene end by 7 bases; junction bases not matched to a gene: 3. Germline CDR1 LGHDT, CDR2 YNNKEL (reference sequence). The CDR3 has 15 residues. The CDR3: CASSQEGLAVGELFF. As DNA, the CDR3 is TGTGCCAGCAGCCAAGAGGGACTAGCAGTCGGGGAGCTGTTTTTT.

The J gene is TRBJ2-5, the V gene TRBV5-1; D may be TRBD2 (5 bases). V lost 0 bases, J lost 2 bases, and 11 bases lay in between. Germline V lookup: CDR1 SGHRS, CDR2 YFSETQ. CDR3 length: 15 residues. The CDR3 DNA sequence: TGCGCCAGCAGCTTGGCGGGATCGACACAAGAGACCCAGTACTTC. This translates into CASSLAGSTQETQYF.

The rearrangement uses TRBV2 and TRBJ2-7; 8 nucleotides line up with TRBD1. Germline CDR1 SNHLY, CDR2 FYNNEI. The V segment lost 6 bases and the J segment 6 bases; nucleotides outside the gene matches: 7. This CDR3 spans 13 amino acids. CDR3 coding DNA: TGTGCCAGCAGCCCGGACAGGGCGGGCGAGCAGTACTTC. Translated, it gives CASSPDRAGEQYF.

V and J are TRBV30 and TRBJ2-1; the D call may be TRBD1 or TRBD2 (5 bases each). The CDR3 has 11 residues. The germline CDR1 and CDR2 sequences are GTSNPN and SVGIG (reference sequence). V lost 8 bases and J lost 9, with 14 bases in between. CDR3 in DNA: TGTGCCAGGGGAGAGGGTGGTGAGCAGTTCTTC. It yields the protein CARGEGGEQFF.

This clonotype was seen only once. The V call is TRBV7-9, the J call TRBJ1-1; TRBD1 matches 7 bases. Germline V lookup: CDR1 SEHNR, CDR2 FQNEAQ (reference sequence). V gave up 5 bases and J gave up 0 bases; unmatched junction bases: 6. The CDR3 spans 15 residues. The CDR3 DNA follows: TGTGCCAGCAGCCGGGACAGATTTATGAACACTGAAGCTTTCTTT. Translated, it gives CASSRDRFMNTEAFF. Full variable domain (outside the CDR3, taken from reference TRBV7-9 and TRBJ1-1): DTGVSQNPRHKITKRGQNVTFRCDPISEHNRLYWYRQTLGQGPEFLTYFQNEAQLEKSRLLSDRFSAERPKGSFSTLEIQRTEQGDSAMYLCASSRDRFMNTEAFFGQGTRLTVV.

A single count supports this clonotype. Here the CDR3 reads CASSLIHLRYNEQFF. The CDR3 DNA follows: TGTGCCAGCAGCTTAATCCACCTCCGTTACAATGAGCAGTTCTTC. The rearrangement links TRBV7-2 to TRBJ2-1; D not resolved. CDR1 is SGHTA and CDR2 is FQGNSA in the germline V gene. The CDR3 has 15 residues. Trimming took off 2 bases at V and 4 bases at J, with 12 bases between the two ends.

CDR3 in amino acids: CASRESGGPLDEQYF. The DNA of the CDR3 is TGTGCCAGCAGAGAGAGCGGGGGGCCTCTAGACGAGCAGTACTTC. The chain is built from TRBV6-2 or TRBV6-3 and TRBJ2-7; 9 nucleotides match TRBD2. Germline lookup yields CDR1 MNHEY and CDR2 SVGEGT. V lost 6 bases and J lost 5; bases outside the gene matches: 11. This CDR3 region has 15 residues.

This chain links TRBV19 with TRBJ2-5; D is tentatively TRBD1 or TRBD2 (5 bases each). The V end was cut by 7 bases, the J end by 2 bases, with 17 bases between. This CDR3 comprises 15 residues. Germline V gene lookup returns CDR1 LNHDA and CDR2 SQIVND (reference sequence). This CDR3 reads CASMSIGGGQETQYF. The CDR3 DNA reads as TGTGCCAGTATGTCTATTGGTGGGGGACAAGAGACCCAGTACTTC.

The V call is TRBV9, the J call TRBJ2-5, with no clear D. Trimming pared 3 bases from V and 1 base from J, leaving 7 bases between. Germline CDR1 and CDR2: SGDLS and YYNGEE. This CDR3 spans 13 amino acids. The CDR3 loop reads CASSAAPQETQYF. The CDR3 DNA reads TGTGCCAGCAGCGCAGCCCCCCAAGAGACCCAGTACTTC.